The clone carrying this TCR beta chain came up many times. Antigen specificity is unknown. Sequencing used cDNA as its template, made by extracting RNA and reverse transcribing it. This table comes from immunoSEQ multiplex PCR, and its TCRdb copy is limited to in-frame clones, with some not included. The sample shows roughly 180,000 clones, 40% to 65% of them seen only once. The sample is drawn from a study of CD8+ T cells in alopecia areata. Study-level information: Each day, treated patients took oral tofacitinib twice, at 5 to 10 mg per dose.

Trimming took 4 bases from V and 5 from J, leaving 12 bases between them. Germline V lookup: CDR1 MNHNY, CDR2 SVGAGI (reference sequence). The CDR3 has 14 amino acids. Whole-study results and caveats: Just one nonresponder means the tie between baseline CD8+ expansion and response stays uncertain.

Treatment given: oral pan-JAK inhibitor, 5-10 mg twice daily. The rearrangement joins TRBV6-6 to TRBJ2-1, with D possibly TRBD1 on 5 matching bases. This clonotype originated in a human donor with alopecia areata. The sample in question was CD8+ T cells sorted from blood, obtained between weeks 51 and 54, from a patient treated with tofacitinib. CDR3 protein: CASSSRGSDNEQFF. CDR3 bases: TGTGCCAGCAGTTCTAGGGGATCTGACAATGAGCAGTTCTTC.